This TCR beta chain derives from a study of blood T cell repertoires in COVID-19. Study-level background: In each case, the material was cDNA or gDNA derived from T cells, B-cell-depleted T cells, or PBMCs.

Sequenced by immunoSEQ multiplex PCR; TCRdb stores in-frame clones only, minus some. The sample carries 150,000 to 200,000 clones, 87% recorded once. CDR1 is KGHDR and CDR2 is SFDVKD in the germline V gene. The CDR3 runs 12 residues. Trimming cost V 2 bases and J 4 bases, with 5 bases left between them. For recovered donors of Cohort 3, there were two negative PCRs, clearance, or symptom resolution. The receptor comes from a woman in her twenties or thirties who had recovered from COVID-19. Sequencing was done on a sample of PBMCs or T cells enriched from blood (not recorded which). The rearrangement joins TRBV24-1 to TRBJ2-7, with D unclear. This CDR3 is CATSDSQYEQYF. For the CDR3, the DNA is TGTGCCACCAGTGATTCTCAGTACGAGCAGTACTTC.